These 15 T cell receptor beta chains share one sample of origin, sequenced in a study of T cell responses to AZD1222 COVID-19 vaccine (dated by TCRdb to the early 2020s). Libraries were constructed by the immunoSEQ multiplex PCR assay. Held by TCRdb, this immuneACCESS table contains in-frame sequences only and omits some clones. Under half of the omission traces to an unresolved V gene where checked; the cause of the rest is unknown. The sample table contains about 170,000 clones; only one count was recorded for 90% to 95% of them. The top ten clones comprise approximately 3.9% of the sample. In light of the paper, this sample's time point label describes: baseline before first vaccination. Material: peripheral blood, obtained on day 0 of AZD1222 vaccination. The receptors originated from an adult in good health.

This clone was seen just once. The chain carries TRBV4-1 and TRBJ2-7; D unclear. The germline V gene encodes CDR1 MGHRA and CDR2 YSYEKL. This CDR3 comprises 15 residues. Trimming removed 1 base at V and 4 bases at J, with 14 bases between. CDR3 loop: CASSQGQHFGYEQYF. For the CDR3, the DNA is TGCGCCAGCAGCCAAGGGCAACACTTTGGGTACGAGCAGTACTTC.

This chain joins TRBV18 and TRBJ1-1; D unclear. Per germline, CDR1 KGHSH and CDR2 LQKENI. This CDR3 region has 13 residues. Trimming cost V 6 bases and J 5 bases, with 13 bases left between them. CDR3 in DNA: TGTGCCAGCTCGAAGGGCCCGGCGACTGAAGCTTTCTTT. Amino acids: CASSKGPATEAFF. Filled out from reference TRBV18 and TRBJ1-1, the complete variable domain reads NAGVMQNPRHLVRRRGQEARLRCSPMKGHSHVYWYRQLPEEGLKFMVYLQKENIIDESGMPKERFSAEFPKEGPSILRIQQVVRGDSAAYFCASSKGPATEAFFGQGTRLTVV.

The CDR3 region is CSVNGGTVNTEAFF. The CDR3, as DNA: TGCAGCGTCAATGGGGGGACAGTGAACACTGAAGCTTTCTTT. This chain uses TRBV29-1 with TRBJ1-1, with 7 bases fitting TRBD1. The CDR3 sequence is 14 residues long. From germline, CDR1 is SQVTM and CDR2 ANQGSEA. J lost 0 bases, V lost 6 bases, and 7 bases had no gene match.

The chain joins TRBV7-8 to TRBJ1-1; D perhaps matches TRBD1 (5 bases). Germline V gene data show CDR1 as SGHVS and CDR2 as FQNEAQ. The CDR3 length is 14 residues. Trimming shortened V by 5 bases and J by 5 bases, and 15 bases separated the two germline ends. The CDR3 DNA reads TGTGCCAGCAGCCCGAAGGATCGGGGGACTGAAGCTTTCTTT. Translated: CASSPKDRGTEAFF.

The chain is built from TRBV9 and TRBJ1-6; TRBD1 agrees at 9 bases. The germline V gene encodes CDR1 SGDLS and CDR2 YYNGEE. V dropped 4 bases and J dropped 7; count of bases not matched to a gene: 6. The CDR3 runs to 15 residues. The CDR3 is CASSPRTGDNSPLHF. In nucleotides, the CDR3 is TGTGCCAGCAGCCCCCGGACAGGGGACAATTCACCCCTCCACTTT.

The CDR3 DNA reads as TGTGCCAGCAGCTCGACACAGGTTAGACCCCTCCACTTT. This codes for CASSSTQVRPLHF. The gene calls are TRBV11-2 and TRBJ1-6; D is perhaps TRBD1 (5 bases). The CDR3 spans 13 residues. The V gene's germline CDR1 is SGHAT and CDR2 FQNNGV. The V gene lost 4 bases and the J gene lost 12 bases, with 13 bases spanning the gap.

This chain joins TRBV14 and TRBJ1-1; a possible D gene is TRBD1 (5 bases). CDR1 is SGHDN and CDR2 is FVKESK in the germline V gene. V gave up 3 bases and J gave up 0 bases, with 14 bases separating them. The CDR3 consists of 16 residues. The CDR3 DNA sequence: TGTGCCAGCAGCCAGTTCCAGGGCGTAATGAACACTGAAGCTTTCTTT. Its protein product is CASSQFQGVMNTEAFF.

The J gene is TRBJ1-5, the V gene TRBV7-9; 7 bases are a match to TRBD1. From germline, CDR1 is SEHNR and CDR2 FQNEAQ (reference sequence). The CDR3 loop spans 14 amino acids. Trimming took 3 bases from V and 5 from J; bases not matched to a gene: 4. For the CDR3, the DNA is TGTGCCAGCAGCTTTAGACAGGGTCATCAGCCCCAGCATTTT. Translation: CASSFRQGHQPQHF.

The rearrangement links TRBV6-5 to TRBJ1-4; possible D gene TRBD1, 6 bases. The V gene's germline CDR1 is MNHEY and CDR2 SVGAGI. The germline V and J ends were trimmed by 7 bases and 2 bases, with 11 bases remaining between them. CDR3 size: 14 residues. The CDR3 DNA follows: TGTGCCAGCAAAACTGACAGGACTAATGAAAAACTGTTTTTT. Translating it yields CASKTDRTNEKLFF.

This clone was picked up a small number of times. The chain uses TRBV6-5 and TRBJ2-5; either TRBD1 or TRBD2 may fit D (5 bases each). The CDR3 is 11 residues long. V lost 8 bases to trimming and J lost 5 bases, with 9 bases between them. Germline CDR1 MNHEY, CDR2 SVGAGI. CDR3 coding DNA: TGTGCCAGCGAGGGGCGGGAGACCCAGTACTTC. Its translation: CASEGRETQYF.

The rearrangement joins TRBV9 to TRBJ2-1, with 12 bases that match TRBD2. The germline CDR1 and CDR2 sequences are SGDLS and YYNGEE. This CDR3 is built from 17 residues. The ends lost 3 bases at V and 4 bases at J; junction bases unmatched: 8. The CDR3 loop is CASSDHGLAGTYNEQFF. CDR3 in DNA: TGTGCCAGCAGCGACCACGGACTAGCGGGGACTTACAATGAGCAGTTCTTC.

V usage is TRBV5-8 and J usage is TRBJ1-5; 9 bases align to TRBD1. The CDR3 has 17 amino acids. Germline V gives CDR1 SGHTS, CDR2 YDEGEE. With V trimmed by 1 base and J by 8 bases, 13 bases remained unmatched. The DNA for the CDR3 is TGTGCCAGCAGCTTGAGTGGGACAGGGCTCCCAAGGGAGCCCCAGCATTTT. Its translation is CASSLSGTGLPREPQHF.

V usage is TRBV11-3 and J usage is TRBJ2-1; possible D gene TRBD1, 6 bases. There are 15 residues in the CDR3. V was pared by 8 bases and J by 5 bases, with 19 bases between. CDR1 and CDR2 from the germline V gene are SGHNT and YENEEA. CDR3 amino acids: CASASTDRLNNEQFF. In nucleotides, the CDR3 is TGTGCCAGCGCTTCCACGGACAGACTTAACAATGAGCAGTTCTTC.

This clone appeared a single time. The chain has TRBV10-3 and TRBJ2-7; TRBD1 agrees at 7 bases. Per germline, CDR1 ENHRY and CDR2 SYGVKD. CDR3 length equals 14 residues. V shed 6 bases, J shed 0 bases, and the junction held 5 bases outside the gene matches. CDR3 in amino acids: CAISFGTASYEQYF. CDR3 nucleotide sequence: TGTGCCATCAGCTTCGGGACAGCCTCCTACGAGCAGTACTTC.

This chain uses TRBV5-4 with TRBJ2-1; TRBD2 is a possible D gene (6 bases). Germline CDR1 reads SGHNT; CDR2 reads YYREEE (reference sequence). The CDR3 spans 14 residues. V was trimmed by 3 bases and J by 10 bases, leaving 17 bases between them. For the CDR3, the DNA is TGTGCCAGCAGCTGGGACTCATCGGGCCTCGAGCAGTTCTTC. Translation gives CASSWDSSGLEQFF.